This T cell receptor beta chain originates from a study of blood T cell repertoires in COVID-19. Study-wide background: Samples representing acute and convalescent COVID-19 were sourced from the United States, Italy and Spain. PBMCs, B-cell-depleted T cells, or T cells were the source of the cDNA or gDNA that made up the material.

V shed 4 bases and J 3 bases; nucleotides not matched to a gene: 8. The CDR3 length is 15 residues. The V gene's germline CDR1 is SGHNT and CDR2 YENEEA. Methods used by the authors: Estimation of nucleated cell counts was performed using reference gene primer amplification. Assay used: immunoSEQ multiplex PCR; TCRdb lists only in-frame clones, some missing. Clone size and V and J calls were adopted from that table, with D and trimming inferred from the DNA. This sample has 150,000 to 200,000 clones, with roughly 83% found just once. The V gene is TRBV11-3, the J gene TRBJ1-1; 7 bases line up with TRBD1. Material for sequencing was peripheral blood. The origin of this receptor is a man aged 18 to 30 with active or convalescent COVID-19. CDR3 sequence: CASSSSTGRHTEAFF. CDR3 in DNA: TGTGCCAGCAGCTCCTCGACAGGGAGGCACACTGAAGCTTTCTTT.